These 22 T cell receptor beta chains were sequenced from one sample in a study of molecular identifiers for immune sequencing clone quantification. One entry per CDR3 protein results from TCRdb running MiXCR on the PCR reads. The table records roughly 10,000 distinct CDR3 sequences, about a fifth of them present only once. Sequencing input: naive CD8+ T cells from blood, with Jurkat cell RNA spiked in. Indicated subset: FACS-sorted CD8+CD4-CCR7+CD45RA+ naive T cells. The source is a human donor in good health. Some libraries in this study had Jurkat cell RNA spiked in.

This clonotype appeared a few times. A clone one base away is much larger, so this may be a read error. The rearrangement uses TRBV7-2 and TRBJ2-5, with TRBD1 identical over 7 bases. This CDR3 spans 16 amino acids. Per germline, CDR1 SGHTA and CDR2 FQGNSA. V trimming: 4 bases; J trimming: 5 bases; junction bases outside the gene matches: 13. The CDR3 reads CASSSWGQTRLETQYF. The CDR3, as DNA: TGTGCCAGCAGCTCCTGGGGACAGACCCGTTTGGAGACCCAGTACTTC. Complete variable domain (other parts from reference TRBV7-2 and TRBJ2-5): GAGVSQSPSNKVTEKGKDVELRCDPISGHTALYWYRQSLGQGLEFLIYFQGNSAPDKSGLPSDRFSAERTGGSVSTLTIQRTQQEDSAVYLCASSSWGQTRLETQYFGPGTRLLVL.

This clonotype was found a few times. It may be a read error: a sequence one base away is much more abundant. The gene calls are TRBV6-5 and TRBJ2-3; perhaps TRBD1 as D (6 bases). The CDR3 runs to 16 residues. Germline CDR1 reads MNHEY; CDR2 reads SVGAGI. CDR3 nucleotide sequence: TGTGTCAGCAGTTACAGGGTGGCTCCCCGGACAGATACGCAGTATTTT. Protein product: CVSSYRVAPRTDTQYF.

This clonotype was recorded at least ten times. The genes are TRBV6-5 and TRBJ2-5, with D hard to call. Germline values: CDR1 MNHEY, CDR2 SVGAGI. The length of the CDR3 is 15 residues. V was cut by 4 bases and J by 5 bases, with 17 bases left in between. The CDR3 loop is CASSSPGPLGETQYF. CDR3 sequence (DNA): TGTGCCAGCAGTTCCCCGGGTCCCCTCGGCGAGACCCAGTACTTC.

This clonotype is medium-sized. The chain carries TRBV29-1 and TRBJ2-5; D is unclear. Germline assignment: CDR1 SQVTM and CDR2 ANQGSEA. This CDR3 spans 12 amino acids. With 0 bases removed from V and 4 bases from J, the gap between germline ends came to 6 bases. The CDR3 DNA is TGCAGCGTTGAAGATAACCGAGAGACCCAGTACTTC. As protein: CSVEDNRETQYF.

Notes on this clonotype: This could be a read error, since a much larger clone is one nucleotide away. The rearrangement links TRBV11-2 to TRBJ2-3; no firm D call. The germline V gene has CDR1 SGHAT and CDR2 FQNNGV. The CDR3 sequence is 12 residues long. Trimming pared 5 bases from V and 5 bases from J, leaving 8 bases between. DNA for the CDR3: TGTGCCAGCAGCGGGTCGGGAGATACGCAGTATTTT. Protein product: CASSGSGDTQYF.

Only a few counts were recorded for this clonotype. A much larger clone lies a single base off, so this may be a read error. V usage is TRBV29-1 and J usage is TRBJ2-2; D uncertain. Germline V gives CDR1 SQVTM, CDR2 ANQGSEA. This CDR3 is 16 amino acids long. The CDR3 spells CGVGVRSQPNTGELFF. Here the CDR3 DNA reads TGCGGCGTTGGGGTTCGTTCCCAGCCGAACACCGGGGAGCTGTTTTTT.

This clonotype is medium-sized in the sample. V and J are TRBV29-1 and TRBJ2-5; perhaps TRBD2 as D (6 bases). Trimming shortened V by 3 bases and J by 4 bases, and 15 bases separated the two germline ends. The CDR3 is 14 residues long. Looked up from germline, CDR1 is SQVTM and CDR2 is ANQGSEA. CDR3 protein: CSVEEGYRGETQYF. DNA for the CDR3: TGCAGCGTTGAGGAGGGGTATCGCGGAGAGACCCAGTACTTC.

By sample share, this clonotype is medium-sized. The chain links TRBV7-9 to TRBJ1-1, with unresolved D. CDR1 is SEHNR and CDR2 is FQNEAQ in the germline V gene (reference sequence). This CDR3 has 14 residues. The germline V and J ends were trimmed by 4 bases and 7 bases, with 16 bases remaining between them. CDR3 amino acids: CASSSSLGILEAFF. The CDR3 nucleotides are TGTGCCAGCAGCTCCAGCTTAGGGATTCTTGAAGCTTTCTTT. Complete variable domain (other parts from reference TRBV7-9 and TRBJ1-1): DTGVSQNPRHKITKRGQNVTFRCDPISEHNRLYWYRQTLGQGPEFLTYFQNEAQLEKSRLLSDRFSAERPKGSFSTLEIQRTEQGDSAMYLCASSSSLGILEAFFGQGTRLTVV.

This clonotype is judged medium-sized. The V and J genes are TRBV7-8 and TRBJ1-5; TRBD1 might be the D (6 bases). The V end was cut by 5 bases, the J end by 0 bases, with 11 bases between. Germline values: CDR1 SGHVS, CDR2 FQNEAQ. The CDR3 loop spans 15 amino acids. The CDR3 region has the DNA TGTGCCAGCAGCCCGGGGGCGGGTAGCAATCAGCCCCAGCATTTT. Its translation is CASSPGAGSNQPQHF.

Points on this clonotype: It may be a read error: a sequence one base away is much more abundant. The gene calls are TRBV4-1 and TRBJ2-3; tentatively, D is TRBD1 or TRBD2 (6 bases each). The CDR3 runs 17 residues. Germline CDR1 and CDR2: MGHRA and YSYEKL. The CDR3 nucleotides are TGCGCCAGCGGCCAAAGCCATCCCCCGGGGGCGGGAGATACGCAGTATTTT. Amino acids: CASGQSHPPGAGDTQYF.

This clonotype is labeled medium-sized. The chain combines TRBV27 with TRBJ2-1; no firm D call. Trimming pared 5 bases from V and 9 bases from J, leaving 17 bases between. This CDR3 is 14 amino acids long. In germline, CDR1 is MNHEY, CDR2 SMNVEV (reference sequence). The CDR3: CASSPYGPSAEQFF. CDR3 bases: TGTGCCAGCAGTCCATACGGCCCTTCCGCTGAGCAGTTCTTC.

This clonotype was seen many times. The chain has TRBV25-1 and TRBJ2-5, with no clear D. The CDR3 contains 14 residues. Germline CDR1 is MGHDK and CDR2 is SYGVNS. Trimming took off 2 bases at V and 1 base at J, with 8 bases between the two ends. CDR3 DNA: TGTGCCAGCAGTGAAACCTATACCCAAGAGACCCAGTACTTC. As protein: CASSETYTQETQYF.

Ten or more counts support this clonotype. V and J are TRBV7-3 and TRBJ1-3; no firm D call. Per germline, CDR1 SGHTA and CDR2 FQGTGA. The CDR3 covers 14 residues. V gave up 2 bases and J gave up 0 bases, with 5 bases separating them. The CDR3 coding sequence is TGTGCCAGCAGCTTAGAAGCCTCTGGAAACACCATATATTTT. This encodes CASSLEASGNTIYF.

Turning to this clonotype: The junction differs from germline at one of its ends, possibly a read error. The rearrangement joins TRBV29-1 to TRBJ2-3; D remains unclear. The germline CDR1 and CDR2 sequences are SQVTM and ANQGSEA. The CDR3 is 15 residues long. CDR3: CSVGVDPSATDTQYF. The CDR3 DNA sequence: TGCAGTGTTGGGGTGGACCCCTCCGCTACAGATACGCAGTATTTT.

This clonotype is medium-sized. Here the CDR3 reads CASSSGQGSNQPQHF. DNA for the CDR3: TGTGCCAGCAGTTCGGGACAGGGGTCCAATCAGCCCCAGCATTTT. This chain links TRBV28 with TRBJ1-5; 10 positions match TRBD1. CDR1 MDHEN and CDR2 SYDVKM come from the germline V gene. V lost 4 bases to trimming and J lost 3 bases; unmatched junction nucleotides: 3. The CDR3 runs 15 residues.

V gene TRBV7-2 combines with J gene TRBJ2-5, with TRBD2 matching over 8 bases. This CDR3 is built from 16 residues. The ends lost 1 base at V and 2 bases at J; junction bases unmatched: 6. Per germline, CDR1 SGHTA and CDR2 FQGNSA. The CDR3, as DNA: TGTGCCAGCAGCTTAGTTGCGGGGGGACAACAAGAGACCCAGTACTTC. Its translation is CASSLVAGGQQETQYF.

This clonotype rates as medium-sized (0.01 to 0.1%). The chain uses TRBV30 and TRBJ2-7; D assignment may be TRBD1 or TRBD2 (5 bases each). Trimming cost V 0 bases and J 3 bases, with 9 bases left between them. The germline CDR1 and CDR2 sequences are GTSNPN and SVGIG (reference sequence). The length of the CDR3 is 13 residues. CDR3 nucleotide sequence: TGTGCCTGGAGTGTAGGGACGGGCTACGAGCAGTACTTC. Translated, it gives CAWSVGTGYEQYF. The full variable domain, in which reference TRBV30 and TRBJ2-7 provide the parts outside the CDR3, is SQTIHQWPATLVQPVGSPLSLECTVEGTSNPNLYWYRQAAGRGLQLLFYSVGIGQISSEVPQNLSASRPQDRQFILSSKKLLLSDSGFYLCAWSVGTGYEQYFGPGTRLTVT.

Details on this clonotype: It may be a read error: a sequence one base away is much more abundant. V usage is TRBV29-1 and J usage is TRBJ2-5; D possibly uses TRBD1 or TRBD2 (5 bases each). This CDR3 is built from 11 residues. Germline V CDR1 and CDR2: SQVTM, ANQGSEA. The CDR3: CSVVRGEPQYF. The CDR3 DNA follows: TGCAGCGTTGTGAGGGGAGAGCCCCAGTACTTC.

The chain links TRBV5-3 to TRBJ2-3, with D unclear. TRBV5-3 is designated an ORF whose function remains uncertain. This CDR3 has 13 residues. The V end lost 8 bases, the J end lost 4 bases, and 14 bases lay between the germline ends. The DNA for the CDR3 is TGTGCCAGCGGCCCCCGGCTGTCAGATACGCAGTATTTT. The encoded protein is CASGPRLSDTQYF.

The chain recombines TRBV2 with TRBJ2-1; 7 bases align to TRBD2. The V segment lost 11 bases and the J segment 3 bases; nucleotides outside the gene matches: 7. The CDR3 loop spans 13 amino acids. CDR1 is SNHLY, CDR2 FYNNEI, per germline. The CDR3 nucleotides read TGTGCCGGTGACCCGGGGGGCTACAATGAGCAGTTCTTC. It codes for CAGDPGGYNEQFF.

This clonotype was picked up a small number of times. The chain uses TRBV13 and TRBJ2-6; D perhaps matches TRBD2 (5 bases). Trimming took 5 bases from V and 2 from J, leaving 16 bases between them. The germline CDR1 and CDR2 sequences are PRHDT and FYEKMQ (reference sequence). This CDR3 has 17 residues. The CDR3: CASSGPLGVAGANVLTF. CDR3 bases: TGTGCCAGCAGCGGACCTCTCGGGGTCGCTGGGGCCAACGTCCTGACTTTC.

This clonotype was counted a few times. V is TRBV19 and J is TRBJ2-1, with a possible D match to TRBD2 (5 bases). The CDR3 contains 15 residues. The germline V and J ends were trimmed by 3 bases and 8 bases, with 17 bases remaining between them. Per germline, CDR1 LNHDA and CDR2 SQIVND (reference sequence). This CDR3 reads CASSMIATGWDEQFF. CDR3 coding DNA: TGTGCCAGTAGTATGATAGCGACGGGCTGGGATGAGCAGTTCTTC.